What follows is one T cell receptor beta chain and its context. Only in-frame clones appear in the TCRdb table, and some are missing; sequencing was by immunoSEQ multiplex PCR. Here the sample spans roughly 97,000 clones, just under 85% being singletons. This record belongs to a study of blood T cell repertoires in COVID-19. Whole-study context: Collection of acute and convalescent COVID-19 samples took place in the United States, Italy and Spain.

The TCR was taken from a man between 70 and 80 years old with acute or convalescent COVID-19. The sample was peripheral blood.

The CDR3 region is CASSLVHMNTEAFF. In DNA form, the CDR3 reads TGTGCCAGCAGCTTAGTTCACATGAACACTGAAGCTTTCTTT. This chain connects TRBV11-2 to TRBJ1-1; no firm D call. V was shortened by 1 base and J by 0 bases, with 6 bases between the two germline ends. CDR3 length: 14 amino acids. Germline CDR1 and CDR2: SGHAT and FQNNGV.